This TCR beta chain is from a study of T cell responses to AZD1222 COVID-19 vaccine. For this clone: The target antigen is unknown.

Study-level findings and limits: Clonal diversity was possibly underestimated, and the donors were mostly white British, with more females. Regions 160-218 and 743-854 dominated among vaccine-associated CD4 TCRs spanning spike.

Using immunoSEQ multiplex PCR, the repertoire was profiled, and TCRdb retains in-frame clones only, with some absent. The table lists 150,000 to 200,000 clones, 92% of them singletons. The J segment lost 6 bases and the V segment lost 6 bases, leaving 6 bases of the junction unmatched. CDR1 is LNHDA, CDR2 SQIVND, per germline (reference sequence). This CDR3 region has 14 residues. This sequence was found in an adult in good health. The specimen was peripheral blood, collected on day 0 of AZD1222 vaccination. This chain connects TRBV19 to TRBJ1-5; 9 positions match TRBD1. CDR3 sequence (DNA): TGTGCCAGTAGAGGGACAGGGAGGACTCAGCCCCAGCATTTT. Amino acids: CASRGTGRTQPQHF. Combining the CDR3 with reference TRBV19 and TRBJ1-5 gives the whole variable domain DGGITQSPKYLFRKEGQNVTLSCEQNLNHDAMYWYRQDPGQGLRLIYYSQIVNDFQKGDIAEGYSVSREKKESFPLTVTSAQKNPTAFYLCASRGTGRTQPQHFGDGTRLSIL.